Shown below are 18 T cell receptor beta chains from a single sample sequenced in a study of shared T cell receptors in the human thymus. Assay: immunoSEQ multiplex PCR; the TCRdb copy retains only in-frame clones and omits some. The sample holds hundreds of thousands of clones, 70% to 90% seen once. Another study also made use of these data, one on human thymus T cells.

Sequencing was performed on thymocytes. The receptors were sampled from a girl in the first two years of life with a congenital heart defect.

The chain employs TRBV14 and TRBJ1-2; D is undetermined. CDR3 size: 14 residues. CDR1 and CDR2 from the germline V gene are SGHDN and FVKESK. V gave up 2 bases and J gave up 5 bases, with 12 bases separating them. CDR3 sequence: CASSQNAIWYGYTF. CDR3 nucleotide sequence: TGTGCCAGCAGCCAAAATGCTATCTGGTATGGCTACACCTTC.

This clone is a singleton in its sample. The chain combines TRBV12-5 with TRBJ2-7; D not resolved. This CDR3 is 17 amino acids long. Germline loops: CDR1 LGHNT, CDR2 FRNRAP. The V end was cut by 4 bases, the J end by 2 bases, with 21 bases between. The CDR3 DNA sequence: TGTGCTAGTGGTTGGAGTTTTTCGCAGCCGCTGACCTACGAGCAGTACTTC. This gives the protein CASGWSFSQPLTYEQYF.

This sequence joins TRBV5-1 and TRBJ2-7; D is perhaps TRBD1 (5 bases). Germline V gene data show CDR1 as SGHRS and CDR2 as YFSETQ. The V end was cut by 0 bases, the J end by 5 bases, with 15 bases between. This CDR3 contains 15 residues. CDR3 in DNA: TGCGCCAGCAGCTTGGCTTGTGGTCAGGGCAACGAGCAGTACTTC. Protein sequence: CASSLACGQGNEQYF.

The rearrangement uses TRBV14 and TRBJ2-5; 9 nucleotides match TRBD2. V gave up 2 bases and J gave up 4 bases; unmatched junction bases: 11. The length of the CDR3 is 17 residues. Germline V gene lookup returns CDR1 SGHDN and CDR2 FVKESK. The CDR3 protein is CASSQFVSGGRPETQYF. CDR3 DNA: TGTGCCAGCAGCCAATTTGTAAGCGGGGGGCGCCCAGAGACCCAGTACTTC.

The rearrangement uses TRBV7-2 and TRBJ1-6; a weak D match, TRBD1 (5 bases). This CDR3 is 17 amino acids long. With 0 bases removed from V and 9 bases from J, the gap between germline ends came to 18 bases. CDR1 SGHTA and CDR2 FQGNSA come from the germline V gene. The CDR3, as DNA: TGTGCCAGCAGCTTAGCAATTGCAGGGCAGATTCGTTCACCCCTCCACTTT. Translating it yields CASSLAIAGQIRSPLHF.

This chain connects TRBV27 to TRBJ1-2, with 9 bases identical to TRBD1. Germline assignment: CDR1 MNHEY and CDR2 SMNVEV (reference sequence). V gave up 6 bases and J gave up 6 bases; unmatched junction bases: 11. The CDR3 sequence is 15 residues long. In DNA, the CDR3 is TGTGCCAGCAGGAGACCGGGACAGGGTTCCAATGGCTACACCTTC. Translation: CASRRPGQGSNGYTF.

The J gene is TRBJ2-2, the V gene TRBV7-3; possibly TRBD1 for D (6 bases). V shed 5 bases and J shed 2 bases, with 15 bases lying between them. The CDR3 consists of 16 residues. CDR1 and CDR2 from the germline V gene are SGHTA and FQGTGA. The CDR3: CASSLPGGLNTGELFF. Here the CDR3 DNA reads TGTGCCAGCAGCCTCCCTGGGGGCTTAAACACCGGGGAGCTGTTTTTT.

This chain's CDR3 is CARQGGDTEAFF. The CDR3 DNA reads as TGTGCCCGACAGGGAGGCGACACTGAAGCTTTCTTT. V and J are TRBV5-8 and TRBJ1-1; 7 bases fit TRBD1. There are 12 residues in the CDR3. Trimming removed 10 bases from V and 3 bases from J; junction bases left unmatched: 6. Germline-derived CDR1 and CDR2 are SGHTS and YDEGEE.

The CDR3 loop is CAISESKGGYTEAFF. CDR3 bases: TGTGCCATCAGTGAGTCGAAGGGGGGGTACACTGAAGCTTTCTTT. V and J are TRBV10-3 and TRBJ1-1; the D gene is possibly TRBD1 (6 bases). The V and J ends lost 0 bases and 3 bases respectively, with 11 bases between them. The CDR3 totals 15 residues. CDR1 is ENHRY, CDR2 SYGVKD, per germline.

The chain is built from TRBV14 and TRBJ1-2, with no clear D. This CDR3 contains 20 residues. With 2 bases removed from V and 6 bases from J, the gap between germline ends came to 31 bases. Germline CDR1 SGHDN, CDR2 FVKESK. In DNA, the CDR3 is TGTGCCAGCAGCCAAAGATGTGTTTCAGTCTCTCCCGGGGAACATCATGGCTACACCTTC. Amino acid sequence: CASSQRCVSVSPGEHHGYTF.

This chain connects TRBV4-2 to TRBJ1-5, with TRBD1 identical over 7 bases. CDR1 is LGHNA and CDR2 is YNFKEQ in the germline V gene. The CDR3 loop spans 15 amino acids. With V trimmed by 1 base and J by 1 base, 1 base remained unmatched. DNA of the CDR3: TGTGCCAGCAGCCAAGGACAGGGAAGCAATCAGCCCCAGCATTTT. Amino acid sequence: CASSQGQGSNQPQHF.

V gene TRBV12-5 combines with J gene TRBJ2-5; D ambiguous. Germline CDR1 reads LGHNT; CDR2 reads FRNRAP. V was pared by 0 bases and J by 3 bases, with 17 bases between. CDR3 length: 17 amino acids. CDR3 sequence reads: CASGLVIEALAEETQYF. CDR3 bases: TGTGCTAGTGGTTTGGTGATCGAGGCCCTGGCTGAAGAGACCCAGTACTTC.

The chain carries TRBV11-3 and TRBJ2-1, with unresolved D. This CDR3 has 10 amino acids. V was pared by 3 bases and J by 15 bases, with 9 bases between. The germline V gene has CDR1 SGHNT and CDR2 YENEEA. The CDR3 coding sequence is TGTGCCAGCAGCTTCGGGTTTTGGTTCTTC. Translated, it gives CASSFGFWFF.

This chain joins TRBV7-9 and TRBJ2-7; possibly TRBD2 for D (6 bases). V was pared by 4 bases and J by 0 bases, with 19 bases between. In germline, CDR1 is SEHNR, CDR2 FQNEAQ (reference sequence). The CDR3 has 17 amino acids. The CDR3 sequence: CASSWGGGTEASYEQYF. CDR3 DNA sequence: TGTGCCAGCAGCTGGGGAGGAGGCACAGAGGCCTCCTACGAGCAGTACTTC.

CDR3 amino acids: CSGTPGLAFYNEQFF. The CDR3 DNA follows: TGCAGCGGCACACCGGGACTAGCATTCTACAATGAGCAGTTCTTC. J is TRBJ2-1 and V is TRBV29-1, with TRBD2 matching 9 bases. V gave up 7 bases and J gave up 3 bases; unmatched junction bases: 10. The CDR3 has 15 residues. CDR1 and CDR2 (germline): SQVTM, ANQGSEA.

The V call is TRBV7-6, the J call TRBJ2-7; 8 bases align to TRBD1. The CDR3 is 19 amino acids. Trimming at V came to 0 bases and at J to 0 bases, leaving 13 bases not matched to a gene. The germline gives CDR1 SGHVS, CDR2 FNYEAQ. CDR3 in amino acids: CASSLASGQGALTSYEQYF. The DNA for the CDR3 is TGTGCCAGCAGCTTAGCGTCAGGACAGGGTGCTCTGACCTCCTACGAGCAGTACTTC.

The rearrangement uses TRBV30 and TRBJ1-2; no clear D. Germline CDR1 reads GTSNPN; CDR2 reads SVGIG (reference sequence). CDR3 length equals 12 residues. V was pared by 1 base and J by 8 bases, with 11 bases between. CDR3 residues: CAWSGVWEGYTF. The DNA for the CDR3 is TGTGCCTGGAGTGGGGTGTGGGAGGGCTACACCTTC.

The sample holds one count of this clone. The rearrangement joins TRBV27 to TRBJ1-1, with D perhaps matching TRBD1 (6 bases). Trimming stripped 5 bases from V and 1 base from J, with 11 bases between. From germline, CDR1 is MNHEY and CDR2 SMNVEV (reference sequence). There are 14 residues in the CDR3. The CDR3 region has the DNA TGTGCCAGCAGTCCGGGACAAAAGAACACTGAAGCTTTCTTT. Encoded protein: CASSPGQKNTEAFF.